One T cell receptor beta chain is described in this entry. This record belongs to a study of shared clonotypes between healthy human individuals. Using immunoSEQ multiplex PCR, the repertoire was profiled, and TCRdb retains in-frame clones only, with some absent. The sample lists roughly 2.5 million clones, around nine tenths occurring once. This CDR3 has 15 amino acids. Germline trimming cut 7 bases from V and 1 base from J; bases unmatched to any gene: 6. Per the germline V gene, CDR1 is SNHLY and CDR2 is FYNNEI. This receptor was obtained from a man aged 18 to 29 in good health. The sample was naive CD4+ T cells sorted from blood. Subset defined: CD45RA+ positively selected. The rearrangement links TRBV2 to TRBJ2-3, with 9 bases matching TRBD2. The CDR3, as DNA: TGTGCCAGCACCGCCCGACTAGCGGGCACAGATACGCAGTATTTT. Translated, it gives CASTARLAGTDTQYF.